This T cell receptor beta chain originates from a study of blood T cell repertoires in COVID-19. Methods used by the authors: Reference gene primer amplification gave nucleated cell count estimates. Using immunoSEQ multiplex PCR, the repertoire was profiled, and TCRdb retains in-frame clones only, with some absent. That table furnishes V, J and clone size, whereas the DNA furnished D and trimming. The sample gives about 280,000 clones, approximately 88% of which show up once; about 5.7% is in the top ten. The CDR3 runs 15 residues. The V gene end was trimmed by 0 bases and the J gene end by 4 bases; junction bases not matched to a gene: 5. Germline CDR1 and CDR2: SGDLS and YYNGEE. In assigning cohorts, the study relied on participant-reported clinical history. Before being deemed recovered, Cohort 3 donors had two negative PCRs, clearance, or symptom resolution.

Sequencing was carried out using PBMCs or T cells enriched from blood (not recorded which). The receptor's source is a woman aged 35 to 49 who had recovered from COVID-19. This chain uses TRBV9 with TRBJ2-5; 8 nucleotides line up with TRBD1. CDR3 sequence reads: CASSVEPDRGETQYF. In DNA form, the CDR3 reads TGTGCCAGCAGCGTAGAACCAGACAGGGGAGAGACCCAGTACTTC.